This T cell receptor (beta chain) came from a study of T cells in Graves' hyperthyroidism and ophthalmopathy. Study summary: Peripheral blood specimens were obtained at initial diagnosis, prior to any treatment.

Criteria for exclusion of patients were uncontrolled infection, other autoimmune disease, pregnancy or lactation. Orbital computed tomography and thyroid ultrasound, together with serum TRAb and thyroxine and clinical symptoms, were used for diagnoses. RNA transcripts were the template for amplifying TCR beta CDR3 regions. RT-PCR in the first round (using the HTBI primer set) targeted the TCR CDR3. TCRdb called the multiplex PCR reads again in MiXCR, with one record for every CDR3 protein. Of approximately 740,000 distinct CDR3 sequences in the sample, about 15% were seen once. Germline V gene lookup returns CDR1 LNHDA and CDR2 SQIVND (reference sequence). With 2 bases removed from V and 2 bases from J, the gap between germline ends came to 9 bases. The length of the CDR3 is 14 residues.

The origin of this receptor is a woman under 30 with Graves' hyperthyroidism. The sample comprised blood. V and J are TRBV19 and TRBJ1-1, with a tentative D call TRBD1 (6 bases). CDR3 in DNA: TGTGCCAGTAGTATACGGGGGGCAAACACTGAAGCTTTCTTT. Protein: CASSIRGANTEAFF.